Below, one T cell receptor beta chain is given with its context. Sequencing was performed with immunoSEQ multiplex PCR; in TCRdb, only in-frame clones are kept and a portion is missing. The data show roughly 150,000 clones, around 91% seen once. This sample is drawn from a study of T cell responses to AZD1222 COVID-19 vaccine. The CDR3 runs to 13 residues. Between the trimmed V and J ends, which lost 5 bases and 5 bases, there was a span of 10 bases. The sample here was peripheral blood, taken 28 days after the second AZD1222 dose. This clonotype was obtained from an adult who received the AZD1222 COVID-19 vaccine. The V and J genes are TRBV12-3 or TRBV12-4 and TRBJ1-5; no definite D call. The CDR3 nucleotides are TGTGCCAGCAGTGGTCGGGAGGATCAGCCCCAGCATTTT. It specifies CASSGREDQPQHF.